What follows are 9 T cell receptor beta chains derived from one specimen sequenced in a study of T cells after yellow fever vaccination. TCRdb redid the calling of the 5' RACE reads with MiXCR, one entry per CDR3 protein. The sample consists of under 350,000 distinct CDR3 sequences, 4.1% of them appearing once. This material consisted of PBMCs, taken 5 days after the yellow fever booster vaccination. The receptors come from a man between 18 and 35 years old who received the YFV17D yellow fever vaccine.

The rearrangement uses TRBV19 and TRBJ1-2, with D perhaps TRBD1 (5 bases). The CDR3 is 14 amino acids. Germline CDR1 LNHDA, CDR2 SQIVND (reference sequence). Between the trimmed V and J ends, which lost 0 bases and 8 bases, there was a span of 13 bases. Written as DNA, the CDR3 is TGTGCCAGTAGTATAGATCGCCGGGGCGGAGGCTACACCTTC. It codes for CASSIDRRGGGYTF. The full variable domain, completed using reference TRBV19 and TRBJ1-2, is DGGITQSPKYLFRKEGQNVTLSCEQNLNHDAMYWYRQDPGQGLRLIYYSQIVNDFQKGDIAEGYSVSREKKESFPLTVTSAQKNPTAFYLCASSIDRRGGGYTFGSGTRLTVV.

The sample holds a few counts of this clonotype. The CDR3 nucleotides read TGTGCCAGTAGTATGGGACAGAGAAATCAGCCCCAGCATTTT. Protein sequence: CASSMGQRNQPQHF. The chain carries TRBV19 and TRBJ1-5; TRBD1 aligns across 7 bases. Germline V gives CDR1 LNHDA, CDR2 SQIVND (reference sequence). V lost 3 bases, J lost 4 bases, and 3 bases stayed unmatched. CDR3 length: 14 amino acids.

The gene calls are TRBV5-1 and TRBJ2-2; either TRBD1 or TRBD2 may fit D (6 bases each). Trimming pared 1 base from V and 3 bases from J, leaving 13 bases between. The CDR3 has 16 amino acids. Germline CDR1 and CDR2: SGHRS and YFSETQ. The CDR3 loop reads CASSLRRGQDTGELFF. The CDR3 bases are TGCGCCAGCAGCTTGCGACGGGGGCAGGACACCGGGGAGCTGTTTTTT.

The chain couples TRBV2 to TRBJ2-7, with D possibly TRBD2 on 7 matching bases. CDR3 length: 14 residues. CDR1 and CDR2 from the germline V gene are SNHLY and FYNNEI. V gave up 5 bases and J gave up 6 bases, with 17 bases separating them. CDR3 sequence reads: CASSYGGPGSEQYF. The CDR3 nucleotides are TGTGCCAGCAGTTACGGGGGGCCGGGTTCCGAGCAGTACTTC. Looking up the rest from reference TRBV2 and TRBJ2-7 gives the full variable domain: EPEVTQTPSHQVTQMGQEVILRCVPISNHLYFYWYRQILGQKVEFLVSFYNNEISEKSEIFDDQFSVERPDGSNFTLKIRSTKLEDSAMYFCASSYGGPGSEQYFGPGTRLTVT.

This clonotype has ten or more counts. The chain joins TRBV18 to TRBJ1-1, with a tentative D call TRBD1 (5 bases). The CDR3 loop spans 13 amino acids. The germline V and J ends were trimmed by 5 bases and 1 base, with 8 bases remaining between them. Germline assignment: CDR1 KGHSH and CDR2 LQKENI. CDR3 coding DNA: TGTGCCAGCTCAATAGGACAGAACACTGAAGCTTTCTTT. It codes for CASSIGQNTEAFF. Looking up the rest from reference TRBV18 and TRBJ1-1 gives the full variable domain: NAGVMQNPRHLVRRRGQEARLRCSPMKGHSHVYWYRQLPEEGLKFMVYLQKENIIDESGMPKERFSAEFPKEGPSILRIQQVVRGDSAAYFCASSIGQNTEAFFGQGTRLTVV.

This clonotype was seen a handful of times. This sequence joins TRBV7-9 and TRBJ1-2; no clear D gene. Germline V lookup: CDR1 SEHNR, CDR2 FQNEAQ (reference sequence). V lost 2 bases and J lost 4, with 11 bases in between. This CDR3 has 14 amino acids. The CDR3 loop reads CASSLIDTVYGYTF. The CDR3 nucleotides are TGTGCCAGCAGCTTAATTGACACTGTCTATGGCTACACCTTC.

This clonotype has just a few counts. The rearrangement uses TRBV7-6 and TRBJ2-3, with D perhaps TRBD1 (5 bases). Trimming left V 7 bases short and J 3 bases short, with 14 bases between. In germline, CDR1 is SGHVS, CDR2 FNYEAQ. This CDR3 has 14 residues. The CDR3 bases are TGTGCCAGCAAGGCGGATCCAGGGACAGATACGCAGTATTTT. Amino acid sequence: CASKADPGTDTQYF.

There are a few counts of this clonotype. The chain carries TRBV29-1 and TRBJ1-2, with a possible D match to TRBD1 (6 bases). This CDR3 has 13 residues. Germline CDR1 reads SQVTM; CDR2 reads ANQGSEA. Trimming left V 7 bases short and J 5 bases short, with 17 bases between. CDR3 sequence (DNA): TGCAGCGCTTCGACAGGCACCAAGTATGGCTACACCTTC. This translates into CSASTGTKYGYTF.

In this sample, this clonotype turned up a few times. This chain joins TRBV5-6 and TRBJ2-7; tentatively, D is TRBD2 (5 bases). CDR1 and CDR2 (germline): SGHDT, YYEEEE. V was clipped by 0 bases and J by 2 bases, with 9 bases between them. The CDR3 is 14 residues long. CDR3 sequence (DNA): TGTGCCAGCAGCTTGGGGCTAGCCACCTACGAGCAGTACTTC. Its protein product is CASSLGLATYEQYF.